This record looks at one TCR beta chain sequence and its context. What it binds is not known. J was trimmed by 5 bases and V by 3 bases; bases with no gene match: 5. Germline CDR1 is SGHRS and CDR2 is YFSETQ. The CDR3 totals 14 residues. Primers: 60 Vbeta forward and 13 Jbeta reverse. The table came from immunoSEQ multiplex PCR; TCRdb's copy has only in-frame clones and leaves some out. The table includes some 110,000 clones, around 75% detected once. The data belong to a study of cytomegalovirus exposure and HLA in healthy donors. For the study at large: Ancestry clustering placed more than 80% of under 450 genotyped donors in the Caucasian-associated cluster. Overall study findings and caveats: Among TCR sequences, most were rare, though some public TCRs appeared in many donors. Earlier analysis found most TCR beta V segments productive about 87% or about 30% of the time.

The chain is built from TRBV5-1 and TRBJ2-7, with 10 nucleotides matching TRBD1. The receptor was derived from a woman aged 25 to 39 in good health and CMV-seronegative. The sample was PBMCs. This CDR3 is CASSSGTGVHEQYF. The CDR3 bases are TGCGCCAGCAGCTCAGGGACAGGGGTCCACGAGCAGTACTTC.